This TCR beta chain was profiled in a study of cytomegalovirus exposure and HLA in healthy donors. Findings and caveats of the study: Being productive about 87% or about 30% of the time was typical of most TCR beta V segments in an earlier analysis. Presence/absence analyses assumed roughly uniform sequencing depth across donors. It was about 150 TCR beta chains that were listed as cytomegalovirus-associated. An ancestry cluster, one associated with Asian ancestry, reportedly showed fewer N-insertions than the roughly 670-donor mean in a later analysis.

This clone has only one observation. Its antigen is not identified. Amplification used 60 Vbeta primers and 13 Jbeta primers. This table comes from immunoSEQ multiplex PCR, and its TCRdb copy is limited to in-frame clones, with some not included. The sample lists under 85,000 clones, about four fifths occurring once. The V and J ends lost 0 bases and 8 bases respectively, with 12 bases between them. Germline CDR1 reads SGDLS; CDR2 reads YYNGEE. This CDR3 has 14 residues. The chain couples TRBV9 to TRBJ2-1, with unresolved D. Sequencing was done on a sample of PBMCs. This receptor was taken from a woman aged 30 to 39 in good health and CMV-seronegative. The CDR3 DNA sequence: TGTGCCAGCAGCGTAGCTGTAGTGTCGGATGAGCAGTTCTTC. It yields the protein CASSVAVVSDEQFF. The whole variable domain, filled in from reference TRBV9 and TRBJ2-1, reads DSGVTQTPKHLITATGQRVTLRCSPRSGDLSVYWYQQSLDQGLQFLIQYYNGEERAKGNILERFSAQQFPDLHSELNLSSLELGDSALYFCASSVAVVSDEQFFGPGTRLTVL.